This T cell receptor beta chain derives from a study of blood T cell repertoires in COVID-19. About the research overall: Some COVID-19 samples were acute and others convalescent; all came from the United States, Italy and Spain. T cells, B-cell-depleted T cells, or PBMCs provided the cDNA or gDNA that served as material.

V was cut by 2 bases and J by 9 bases, with 11 bases left in between. CDR1 is MNHNS and CDR2 is SASEGT in the germline V gene. CDR3 size: 13 residues. Original handling: Estimation of nucleated cell counts was performed using reference gene primer amplification. Sequenced by immunoSEQ multiplex PCR; TCRdb stores in-frame clones only, minus some. V and J calls and clone size are copied from that table; D and trimming were computed from the DNA. The table has 55,000 to 85,000 clones, 79% seen once. Sequencing was performed on peripheral blood. The receptor's source is a man in his sixties with active or convalescent COVID-19. The chain uses TRBV6-1 and TRBJ1-5; unclear D gene. DNA for the CDR3: TGTGCCAGCAGTGAAAATAATTACTTGCCCCAGCATTTT. It codes for CASSENNYLPQHF.